This TCR beta chain originates from a study of cytomegalovirus exposure and HLA in healthy donors. Comments on this clone: Its specificity is unknown.

Points from the study as a whole: Some 150 TCR beta chains were listed as cytomegalovirus-associated.

Trimming cost V 7 bases and J 2 bases, with 16 bases left between them. Germline V CDR1 and CDR2: SNHLY, FYNNEI. The CDR3 length is 15 residues. Primers for the PCR totalled 60 Vbeta and 13 Jbeta. TCRdb's copy holds only in-frame clones and misses some; the assay was immunoSEQ multiplex PCR. The sample totals roughly 190,000 clones. Sequencing was performed on PBMCs. This chain uses TRBV2 with TRBJ2-3, with D maybe TRBD2 (7 bases). This receptor was taken from a young woman in good health and CMV-seropositive. In DNA, the CDR3 is TGTGCCAGCACGGGGGGCAGGATCCCCACAGATACGCAGTATTTT. This sequence encodes CASTGGRIPTDTQYF.